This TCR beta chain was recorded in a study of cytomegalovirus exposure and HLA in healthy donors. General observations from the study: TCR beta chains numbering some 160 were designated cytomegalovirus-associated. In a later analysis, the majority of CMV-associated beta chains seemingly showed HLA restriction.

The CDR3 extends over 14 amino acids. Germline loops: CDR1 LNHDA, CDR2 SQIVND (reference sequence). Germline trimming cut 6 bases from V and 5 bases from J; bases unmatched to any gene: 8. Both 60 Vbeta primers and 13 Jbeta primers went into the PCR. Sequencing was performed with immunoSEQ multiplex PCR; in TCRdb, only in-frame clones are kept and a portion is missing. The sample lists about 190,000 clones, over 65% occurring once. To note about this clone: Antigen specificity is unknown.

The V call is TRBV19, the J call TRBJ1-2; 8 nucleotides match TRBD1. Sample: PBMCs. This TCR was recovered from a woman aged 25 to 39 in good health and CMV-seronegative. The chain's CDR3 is CASSRGQGIYGYTF. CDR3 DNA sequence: TGTGCCAGTAGCCGAGGACAGGGAATTTATGGCTACACCTTC.